Following are 8 T cell receptor beta chains from one sample sequenced in a study of T cell changes during pregnancy in multiple sclerosis. Clones were sequenced by immunoSEQ multiplex PCR, and TCRdb holds only the in-frame ones, with some missing. Of fewer than 45,000 clones detected, around 91% appear once; the ten largest clones hold roughly 10%. This specimen was CD8+ T cells from peripheral blood mononuclear cells, taken in the first trimester of pregnancy. Source of these receptors: a female donor with multiple sclerosis, enrolled in a pregnancy study.

The V call is TRBV30, the J call TRBJ1-5; the D gene is possibly TRBD1 (5 bases). V shed 7 bases and J shed 7 bases, with 14 bases lying between them. This CDR3 region has 12 residues. The germline gives CDR1 GTSNPN, CDR2 SVGIG (reference sequence). CDR3 DNA: TGTGCCTACCGTTCAGGGCGGCAGCCCCAGCATTTT. Its translation: CAYRSGRQPQHF.

The chain links TRBV7-6 to TRBJ1-3; 7 nucleotides agree with TRBD1. V was pared by 1 base and J by 1 base, with 1 base of the junction left unmatched. The CDR3 is 15 residues long. Germline CDR1 and CDR2: SGHVS and FNYEAQ. The CDR3 sequence is CASSLGQGSGNTIYF. CDR3 coding DNA: TGTGCCAGCAGCTTAGGACAGGGTTCTGGAAACACCATATATTTT.

V and J are TRBV4-3 and TRBJ1-2; TRBD1 matches at 8 bases. V was pared by 5 bases and J by 1 base, with 6 bases of the junction left unmatched. The CDR3 consists of 15 residues. CDR1 LGHNA and CDR2 YSLEER come from the germline V gene. The CDR3 protein is CASSRGQALNYGYTF. DNA for the CDR3: TGCGCCAGCAGCAGGGGACAGGCGCTTAACTATGGCTACACCTTC.

V and J are TRBV6-5 and TRBJ1-6; no clear D gene. Trimming took off 6 bases at V and 6 bases at J, with 12 bases between the two ends. Germline CDR1 and CDR2: MNHEY and SVGAGI. CDR3 length: 14 amino acids. CDR3 DNA: TGTGCCAGCAGCTCCAGTACCTCTAATTCACCCCTCCACTTT. Translation: CASSSSTSNSPLHF.

The V gene is TRBV4-1, the J gene TRBJ2-1; 7 bases fit TRBD2. From germline, CDR1 is MGHRA and CDR2 YSYEKL. The CDR3 has 18 amino acids. V shed 1 base, J shed 0 bases, and the junction held 9 bases outside the gene matches. The CDR3, as DNA: TGCGCCAGCAGCCAAGCATTGCTAGCGGCAATCTCCTACAATGAGCAGTTCTTC. Protein: CASSQALLAAISYNEQFF.

The CDR3 here is CASSVGGGPYEQYF. CDR3 DNA: TGTGCCAGCAGCGTAGGAGGCGGCCCCTACGAGCAGTACTTC. V and J are TRBV9 and TRBJ2-7; D unresolved. The V gene's germline CDR1 is SGDLS and CDR2 YYNGEE. This CDR3 is 14 amino acids long. The V end lost 0 bases, the J end lost 2 bases, and 9 bases lay between the germline ends.

The chain has TRBV7-9 and TRBJ2-6, with TRBD2 matching over 10 bases. Per the germline V gene, CDR1 is SEHNR and CDR2 is FQNEAQ (reference sequence). V lost 5 bases to trimming and J lost 2 bases; unmatched junction nucleotides: 3. This CDR3 is built from 16 residues. The CDR3 region has the DNA TGTGCCAGCAGCCCGAGCGGGGGGGCTGGGGCCAACGTCCTGACTTTC. Translating gives CASSPSGGAGANVLTF.

The chain is built from TRBV5-8 and TRBJ1-4, with 9 nucleotides matching TRBD1. Trimming at V came to 4 bases and at J to 4 bases, leaving 8 bases not matched to a gene. CDR1 is SGHTS, CDR2 YDEGEE, per germline. The CDR3 loop spans 16 amino acids. In DNA, the CDR3 is TGTGCCAGCAGCACGGGACAGGGAAGGGGTAATGAAAAACTGTTTTTT. Its protein product is CASSTGQGRGNEKLFF.